What follows describes a single T cell receptor (beta chain). Its antigen remains unidentified. TCRdb's copy holds only in-frame clones and misses some; the assay was immunoSEQ multiplex PCR. The sample carries 20,000 to 25,000 clones, roughly 82% recorded once. Germline values: CDR1 SGHRS, CDR2 YFSETQ. The CDR3 totals 14 residues. Trimming left V 0 bases short and J 8 bases short, with 11 bases between. Input was roughly 600 ng to 6,004 ng of genomic DNA from tumor or blood. This entry is derived from a study of T cells in tumors after PD-1 blockade. Across the whole study: Blood samples averaged around 110,000 templates (range about 23,000-260,000) and 36,536 unique clonotypes.

General study points: Some novel exhausted tumor clones appeared in pre-treatment blood, suggesting peripheral recruitment.

The material was PBMCs, obtained after anti-PD-1 treatment. This clonotype was obtained from a human donor with basal cell carcinoma. The chain joins TRBV5-1 to TRBJ1-4; D is unresolved. The CDR3, as DNA: TGCGCCAGCAGCTTGGGCCCTAATTCCGAAAAACTGTTTTTT. Encoded protein: CASSLGPNSEKLFF.